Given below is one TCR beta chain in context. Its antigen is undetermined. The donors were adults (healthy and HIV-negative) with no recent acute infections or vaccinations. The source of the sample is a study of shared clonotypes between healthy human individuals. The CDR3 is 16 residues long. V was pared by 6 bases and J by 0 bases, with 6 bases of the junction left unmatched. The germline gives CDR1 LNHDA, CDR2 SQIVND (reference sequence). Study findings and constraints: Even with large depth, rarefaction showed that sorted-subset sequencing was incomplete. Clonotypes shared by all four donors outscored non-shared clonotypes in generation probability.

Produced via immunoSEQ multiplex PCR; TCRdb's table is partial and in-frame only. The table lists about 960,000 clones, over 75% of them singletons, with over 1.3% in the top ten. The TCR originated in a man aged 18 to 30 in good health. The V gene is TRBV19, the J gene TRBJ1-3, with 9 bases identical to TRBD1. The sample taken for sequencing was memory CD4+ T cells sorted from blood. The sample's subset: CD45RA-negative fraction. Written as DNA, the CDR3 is TGTGCCAGTAGGCCCGGACAGGGGAGCTCTGGAAACACCATATATTTT. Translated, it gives CASRPGQGSSGNTIYF.